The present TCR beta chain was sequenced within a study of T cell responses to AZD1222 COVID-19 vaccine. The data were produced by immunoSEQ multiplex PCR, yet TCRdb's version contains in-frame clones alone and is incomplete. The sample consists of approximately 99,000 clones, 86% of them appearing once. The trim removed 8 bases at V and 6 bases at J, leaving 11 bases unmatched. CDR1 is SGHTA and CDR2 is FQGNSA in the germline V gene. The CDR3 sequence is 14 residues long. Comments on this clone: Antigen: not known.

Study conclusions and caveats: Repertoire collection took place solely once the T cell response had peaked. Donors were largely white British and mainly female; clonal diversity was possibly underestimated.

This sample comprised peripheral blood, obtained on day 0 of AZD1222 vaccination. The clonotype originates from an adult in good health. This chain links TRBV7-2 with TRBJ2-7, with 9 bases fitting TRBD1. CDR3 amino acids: CASGPTGTGTEQYF. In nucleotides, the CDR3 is TGTGCCAGCGGACCAACCGGGACAGGGACCGAGCAGTACTTC.